This TCR beta chain was sequenced in a study of blood T cell repertoires in COVID-19. Participant-reported clinical history was the basis for cohort assignment. The germline V and J ends were trimmed by 1 base and 0 bases, with 12 bases remaining between them. The CDR3 covers 16 residues. Germline V gene lookup returns CDR1 MGHDK and CDR2 SYGVNS. This clone was recorded once. As handled by the study authors: For nucleated cells, counts were estimated from reference gene primer amplification. Profiling relied on immunoSEQ multiplex PCR, and the TCRdb table lists in-frame clones only, not all of them. The V and J calls and clone size are taken from that table; D and trimming were inferred from the DNA. The profile shows about 320,000 clones, over 90% of them singletons.

The sequenced material came from PBMCs or T cells enriched from blood (not recorded which). The rearrangement links TRBV25-1 to TRBJ1-2; unclear D gene. This clonotype originated in a woman younger than 45 who had been exposed to COVID-19. The CDR3 DNA reads TGTGCCAGCAGTGAATTCTGGCAAACCGCTAACTATGGCTACACCTTC. This gives the protein CASSEFWQTANYGYTF.